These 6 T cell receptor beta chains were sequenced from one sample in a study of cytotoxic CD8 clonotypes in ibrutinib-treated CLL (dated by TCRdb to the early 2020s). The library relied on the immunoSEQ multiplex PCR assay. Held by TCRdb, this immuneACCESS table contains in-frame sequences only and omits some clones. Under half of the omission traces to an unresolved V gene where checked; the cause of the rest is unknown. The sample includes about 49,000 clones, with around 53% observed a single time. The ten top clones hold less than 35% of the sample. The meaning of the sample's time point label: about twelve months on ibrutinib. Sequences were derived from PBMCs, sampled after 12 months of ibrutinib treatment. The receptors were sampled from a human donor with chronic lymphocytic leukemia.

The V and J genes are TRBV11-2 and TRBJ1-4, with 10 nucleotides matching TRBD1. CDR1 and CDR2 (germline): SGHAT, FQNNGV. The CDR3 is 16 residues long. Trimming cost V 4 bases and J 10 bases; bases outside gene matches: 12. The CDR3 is CASSSATGGAQGKLFF. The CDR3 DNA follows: TGTGCCAGCAGCTCGGCGACAGGGGGCGCCCAAGGAAAACTGTTTTTT.

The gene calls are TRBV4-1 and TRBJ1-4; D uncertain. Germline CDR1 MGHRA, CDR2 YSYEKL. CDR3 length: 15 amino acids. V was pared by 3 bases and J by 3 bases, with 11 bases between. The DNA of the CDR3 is TGCGCCAGCAGCCAGGCGGCAGGTTCTAATGAAAAACTGTTTTTT. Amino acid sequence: CASSQAAGSNEKLFF.

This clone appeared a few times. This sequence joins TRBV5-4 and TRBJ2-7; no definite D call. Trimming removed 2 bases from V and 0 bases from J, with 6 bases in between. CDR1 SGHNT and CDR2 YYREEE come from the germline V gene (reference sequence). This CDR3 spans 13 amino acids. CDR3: CASSLQSSYEQYF. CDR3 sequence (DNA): TGTGCCAGCAGCTTACAGAGCTCCTACGAGCAGTACTTC.

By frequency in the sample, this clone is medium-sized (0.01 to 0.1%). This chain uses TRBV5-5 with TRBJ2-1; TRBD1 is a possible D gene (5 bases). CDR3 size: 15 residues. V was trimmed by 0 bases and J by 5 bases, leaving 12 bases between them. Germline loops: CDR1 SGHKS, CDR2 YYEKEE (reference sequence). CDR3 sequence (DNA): TGTGCCAGCAGCTTGGGACAACAGGCTCACAATGAGCAGTTCTTC. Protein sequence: CASSLGQQAHNEQFF.

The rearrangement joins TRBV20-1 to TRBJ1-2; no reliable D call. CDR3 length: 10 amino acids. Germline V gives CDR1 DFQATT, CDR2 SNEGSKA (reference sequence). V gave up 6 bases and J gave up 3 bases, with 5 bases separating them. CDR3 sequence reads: CSAPYYGYTF. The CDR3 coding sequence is TGCAGTGCCCCATACTATGGCTACACCTTC.

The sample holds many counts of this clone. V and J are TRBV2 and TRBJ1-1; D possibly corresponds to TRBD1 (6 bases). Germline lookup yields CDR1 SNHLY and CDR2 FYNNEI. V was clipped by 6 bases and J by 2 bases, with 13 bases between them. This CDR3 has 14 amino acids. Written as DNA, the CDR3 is TGTGCCAGCAGCTTATCGGACAGAAACACTGAAGCTTTCTTT. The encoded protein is CASSLSDRNTEAFF.